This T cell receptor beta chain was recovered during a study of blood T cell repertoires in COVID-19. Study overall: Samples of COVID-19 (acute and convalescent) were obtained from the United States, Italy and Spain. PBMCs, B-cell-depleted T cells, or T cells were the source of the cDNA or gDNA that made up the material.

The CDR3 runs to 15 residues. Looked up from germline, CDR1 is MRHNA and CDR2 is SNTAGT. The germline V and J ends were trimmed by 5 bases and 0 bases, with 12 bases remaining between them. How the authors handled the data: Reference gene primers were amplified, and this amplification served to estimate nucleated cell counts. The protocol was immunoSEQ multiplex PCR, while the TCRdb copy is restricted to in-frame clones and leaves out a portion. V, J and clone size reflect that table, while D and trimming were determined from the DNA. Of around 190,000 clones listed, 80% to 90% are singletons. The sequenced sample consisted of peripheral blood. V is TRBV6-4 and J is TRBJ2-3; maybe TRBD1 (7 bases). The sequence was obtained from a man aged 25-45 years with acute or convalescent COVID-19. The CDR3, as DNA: TGTGCCAGCAGTCGCCAGGGGGGCAGCACAGATACGCAGTATTTT. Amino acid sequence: CASSRQGGSTDTQYF.